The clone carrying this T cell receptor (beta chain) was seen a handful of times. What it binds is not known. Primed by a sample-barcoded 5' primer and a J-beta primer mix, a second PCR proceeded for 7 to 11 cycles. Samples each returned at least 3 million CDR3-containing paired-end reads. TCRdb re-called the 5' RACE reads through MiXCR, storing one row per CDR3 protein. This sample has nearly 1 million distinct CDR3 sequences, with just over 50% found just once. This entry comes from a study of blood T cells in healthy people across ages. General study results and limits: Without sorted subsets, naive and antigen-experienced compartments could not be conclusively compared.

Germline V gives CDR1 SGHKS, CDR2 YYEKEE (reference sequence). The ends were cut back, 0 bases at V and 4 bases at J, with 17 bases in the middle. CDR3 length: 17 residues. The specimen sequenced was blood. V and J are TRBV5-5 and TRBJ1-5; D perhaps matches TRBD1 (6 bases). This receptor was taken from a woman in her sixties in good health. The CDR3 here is CASSLVPGAGRNQPQHF. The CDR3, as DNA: TGTGCCAGCAGCTTGGTGCCGGGGGCGGGACGAAATCAGCCCCAGCATTTT.